The present T cell receptor beta chain was sequenced within a study of T cells in Graves' hyperthyroidism and ophthalmopathy. Study details: At initial diagnosis, before any treatment had begun, peripheral blood was obtained.

Study results and limitations: Ophthalmopathy was identified by the model a median 6.5 months ahead of onset. In the analysis, a 13 V-J model separated ophthalmopathy from stable hyperthyroidism.

Stable Graves' hyperthyroidism meant no ophthalmopathy progression within 18 months. What was amplified from RNA transcripts were TCR beta CDR3 regions. First-round RT-PCR targeting the TCR CDR3 was performed with the HTBI primer set. TCRdb re-analysed the multiplex PCR reads in MiXCR, keeping a single row per CDR3 protein. The data contain roughly 710,000 distinct CDR3 sequences, about a third of them singletons. CDR3 length: 13 amino acids. Germline-derived CDR1 and CDR2 are ENHRY and SYGVKD. On this clonotype: Its matching antigen is unknown.

The gene calls are TRBV10-3 and TRBJ2-7, with D unresolved. The sequence was collected from a woman in her forties with Graves' hyperthyroidism. The sequenced material came from blood. The CDR3 DNA is TGTGTCAGCAGTTACTCGTACGCATACGAGCAGTACTTC. This encodes CVSSYSYAYEQYF.